The clone carrying this T cell receptor (beta chain) was seen ten or more times. TCRdb passed the reads through MiXCR, listing each CDR3 protein once. The table lists approximately 140,000 distinct CDR3 sequences, 6.5% of them singletons. These data are taken from a study of T cell repertoires in cytomegalovirus infection. The CDR3 is 15 residues long. Deletions cut 1 base from V and 7 bases from J, with 17 bases between. Germline V gene sequence: CDR1 DFQATT, CDR2 SNEGSKA (reference sequence). The source is a human donor in good health (CMV status not recorded). Some clones in this sample may be carry-over from other donors' samples. The genes are TRBV20-1 and TRBJ2-1; D unclear. Sequenced sample: PBMCs. The CDR3 region is CSARAAGPPGNEQFF. CDR3 DNA sequence: TGCAGTGCTAGAGCGGCTGGGCCCCCCGGGAATGAGCAGTTCTTC.